These 10 T cell receptor beta chains originate from one sample sequenced in a study of PD-L1 blockade in urothelial cancer. Sequencing used immunoSEQ multiplex PCR; TCRdb keeps in-frame clones, though not all of them. Of about 52,000 clones in the sample, roughly 77% were seen once. Sequencing was performed on PBMCs, taken around atezolizumab (anti-PD-L1) treatment. The receptors originated from a man aged 65 to 79 with urothelial cancer.

The CDR3 is CASSILDTQYF. The CDR3 nucleotides read TGTGCCAGCAGTATACTAGATACGCAGTATTTT. J is TRBJ2-3 and V is TRBV2, with D hard to call. The CDR3 runs to 11 residues. V was cut by 5 bases and J by 5 bases, with 5 bases left in between. Germline V gene data show CDR1 as SNHLY and CDR2 as FYNNEI. Complete variable domain (other parts from reference TRBV2 and TRBJ2-3): EPEVTQTPSHQVTQMGQEVILRCVPISNHLYFYWYRQILGQKVEFLVSFYNNEISEKSEIFDDQFSVERPDGSNFTLKIRSTKLEDSAMYFCASSILDTQYFGPGTRLTVL.

The chain joins TRBV18 to TRBJ2-4; TRBD1 matches 7 bases. The J segment lost 8 bases and the V segment lost 4 bases, leaving 11 bases of the junction unmatched. The CDR3 sequence is 15 residues long. Germline V gene lookup returns CDR1 KGHSH and CDR2 LQKENI. CDR3 in DNA: TGTGCCAGCTCACAACAGACAGGGAGAAATGACATTCAGTACTTC. Protein product: CASSQQTGRNDIQYF.

The CDR3 spells CASSSGRALHEQYF. The CDR3 DNA sequence: TGCGCCAGCAGCTCCGGTAGAGCCCTCCACGAGCAGTACTTC. The J gene is TRBJ2-7, the V gene TRBV5-1; D unclear. The V end was cut by 3 bases, the J end by 5 bases, with 15 bases between. The CDR3 extends over 14 amino acids. Germline V CDR1 and CDR2: SGHRS, YFSETQ.

The J gene is TRBJ2-3, the V gene TRBV10-3; 7 nucleotides match TRBD2. Germline trimming cut 3 bases from V and 0 bases from J; bases unmatched to any gene: 3. Germline assignment: CDR1 ENHRY and CDR2 SYGVKD. The CDR3 covers 15 residues. The CDR3 spells CAISDGGGSTDTQYF. CDR3 nucleotide sequence: TGTGCCATCAGTGATGGCGGGGGTAGCACAGATACGCAGTATTTT.

The V call is TRBV6-1, the J call TRBJ2-3; weak D call: TRBD2 (6 bases). Trimming removed 8 bases from V and 5 bases from J, with 14 bases in between. The CDR3 has 13 amino acids. In germline, CDR1 is MNHNS, CDR2 SASEGT. CDR3 DNA: TGTGCCAGCTGGACGGGAGTGGGAGATACGCAGTATTTT. This gives the protein CASWTGVGDTQYF.

This clone was counted only a few times. V is TRBV29-1 and J is TRBJ1-5; unclear D gene. The CDR3 covers 13 residues. V lost 5 bases to trimming and J lost 2 bases, with 10 bases between them. The germline V gene encodes CDR1 SQVTM and CDR2 ANQGSEA. The CDR3 sequence is CSVRLRGNQPQHF. As DNA, the CDR3 is TGCAGCGTTCGATTGCGGGGCAATCAGCCCCAGCATTTT.

The chain recombines TRBV5-6 with TRBJ2-3; D gene unclear. The CDR3 covers 14 residues. The ends were cut back, 9 bases at V and 3 bases at J, with 17 bases in the middle. Germline-derived CDR1 and CDR2 are SGHDT and YYEEEE. The CDR3 DNA reads as TGTGCCACCCAGAGGCGGTGGAGTACAGATACGCAGTATTTT. Encoded protein: CATQRRWSTDTQYF.

V gene TRBV30 combines with J gene TRBJ1-1; D not certain. The germline CDR1 and CDR2 sequences are GTSNPN and SVGIG (reference sequence). The CDR3 extends over 13 amino acids. Trimming took 0 bases from V and 11 from J, leaving 16 bases between them. The CDR3 DNA follows: TGTGCCTGGAGTGTACGAGGTACGATGAGTGCTTTCTTT. It specifies CAWSVRGTMSAFF.

For the CDR3, the DNA is TGTGCCAGCAGCTCCGACCCATCGGGAGGCTACACCTTC. This gives the protein CASSSDPSGGYTF. The chain uses TRBV6-4 and TRBJ1-2; D is uncertain. The CDR3 is made up of 13 amino acids. The germline V gene has CDR1 MRHNA and CDR2 SNTAGT. V was shortened by 6 bases and J by 8 bases, with 16 bases between the two germline ends.

The rearrangement uses TRBV2 and TRBJ1-4, with D perhaps matching TRBD1 (6 bases). Between the trimmed V and J ends, which lost 3 bases and 8 bases, there was a span of 16 bases. Germline V lookup: CDR1 SNHLY, CDR2 FYNNEI. The CDR3 has 15 amino acids. The CDR3 region has the DNA TGTGCCAGCAGTGAGGGGGGGCAGGGAGACGAAAAACTGTTTTTT. It yields the protein CASSEGGQGDEKLFF.